The next 18 T cell receptor beta chains were all read from a single sample in a study of OX40 agonist ivuxolimab in advanced cancers. Assay: immunoSEQ multiplex PCR; the TCRdb copy retains only in-frame clones and omits some. The repertoire holds tens of thousands of clones, with just under 95% as singletons. Sequencing was performed on CD4+ or CD8+ T cells sorted from blood, taken in a trial of the OX40 agonist ivuxolimab. These receptors were taken from an adult with an advanced solid tumor such as melanoma, head and neck, liver or kidney cancer.

This chain links TRBV6-1 with TRBJ1-2; D uncertain. The CDR3 runs 13 residues. Germline assignment: CDR1 MNHNS and CDR2 SASEGT. The germline V and J ends were trimmed by 0 bases and 5 bases, with 7 bases remaining between them. The CDR3 here is CASSEAKGYGYTF. CDR3 nucleotides: TGTGCCAGCAGTGAAGCAAAAGGGTATGGCTACACCTTC.

The V and J genes are TRBV25-1 and TRBJ2-5; D gene uncertain. The germline V and J ends were trimmed by 5 bases and 7 bases, with 11 bases remaining between them. Germline lookup yields CDR1 MGHDK and CDR2 SYGVNS. The CDR3 is 12 residues long. The CDR3 coding sequence is TGTGCCAGCAGTCCTCCCCTTGGGACCCAGTACTTC. Encoded protein: CASSPPLGTQYF.

The chain has TRBV6-5 and TRBJ1-2; a possible D gene is TRBD1 (5 bases). The length of the CDR3 is 12 residues. The V end was cut by 6 bases, the J end by 4 bases, with 9 bases between. In germline, CDR1 is MNHEY, CDR2 SVGAGI. The DNA for the CDR3 is TGTGCCAGCAGCCCCCAGGGCTATGGCTACACCTTC. Its translation: CASSPQGYGYTF.

The chain uses TRBV18 and TRBJ2-2, with no clear D. In germline, CDR1 is KGHSH, CDR2 LQKENI. The V end lost 4 bases, the J end lost 1 base, and 7 bases lay between the germline ends. CDR3 length equals 14 residues. The chain's CDR3 is CASSLSWNTGELFF. The CDR3 DNA reads TGTGCCAGCTCACTGAGCTGGAACACCGGGGAGCTGTTTTTT.

The rearrangement joins TRBV30 to TRBJ2-1, with 7 positions matching TRBD2. The V segment lost 3 bases and the J segment 5 bases; nucleotides outside the gene matches: 13. The CDR3 sequence is 16 residues long. Per germline, CDR1 GTSNPN and CDR2 SVGIG (reference sequence). The CDR3 loop reads CAWSRGGWRRNNEQFF. The CDR3 DNA reads TGTGCCTGGAGCCGCGGGGGTTGGCGCCGAAACAATGAGCAGTTCTTC.

The V and J genes are TRBV6-4 and TRBJ2-2, with TRBD2 matching 11 bases. After removal of 4 bases from V and 7 bases from J, the junction contained 5 bases not matched to a gene. The germline CDR1 and CDR2 sequences are MRHNA and SNTAGT. The length of the CDR3 is 15 residues. The CDR3 DNA is TGTGCCAGCAGTGCGACTAGCGGGGAGAACGGGGAGCTGTTTTTT. This translates into CASSATSGENGELFF.

The chain uses TRBV5-1 and TRBJ2-5; TRBD1 matches 9 bases. Germline V gene sequence: CDR1 SGHRS, CDR2 YFSETQ. The CDR3 covers 16 residues. The J segment lost 6 bases and the V segment lost 0 bases, leaving 9 bases of the junction unmatched. Here the CDR3 reads CASSLGGMDRGQTQYF. The CDR3 DNA reads TGCGCCAGCAGCTTGGGAGGAATGGACAGGGGCCAGACCCAGTACTTC.

This clone is a singleton in its sample. The chain employs TRBV2 and TRBJ1-2; D gene unclear. The germline CDR1 and CDR2 sequences are SNHLY and FYNNEI. V lost 8 bases to trimming and J lost 1 base, with 11 bases between them. The CDR3 totals 13 residues. The DNA of the CDR3 is TGTGCCAGCCCCGCCGGGAATAACTATGGCTACACCTTC. This sequence encodes CASPAGNNYGYTF.

This chain joins TRBV18 and TRBJ1-2; D is uncertain. Per germline, CDR1 KGHSH and CDR2 LQKENI. V was shortened by 3 bases and J by 8 bases, with 16 bases between the two germline ends. The length of the CDR3 is 14 residues. CDR3 region: CASSPGEVERGYTF. The CDR3 nucleotides are TGTGCCAGCTCACCTGGGGAGGTAGAGCGGGGCTACACCTTC.

V is TRBV19 and J is TRBJ2-5; TRBD1 agrees at 8 bases. The CDR3 length is 13 residues. The germline V gene encodes CDR1 LNHDA and CDR2 SQIVND (reference sequence). The V segment lost 6 bases and the J segment 4 bases; nucleotides outside the gene matches: 4. DNA of the CDR3: TGTGCCAGTAGCTATCAGGGGGCAGAGACCCAGTACTTC. Encoded protein: CASSYQGAETQYF.

The chain combines TRBV6-1 with TRBJ2-1, with 8 bases fitting TRBD2. This CDR3 region has 16 residues. Germline loops: CDR1 MNHNS, CDR2 SASEGT. V lost 2 bases to trimming and J lost 4 bases; unmatched junction nucleotides: 7. The CDR3 here is CASSEFGLADYNEQFF. In DNA, the CDR3 is TGTGCCAGCAGTGAATTCGGACTAGCCGATTACAATGAGCAGTTCTTC.

The chain combines TRBV6-6 with TRBJ1-1; D is undetermined. With 8 bases removed from V and 0 bases from J, the gap between germline ends came to 10 bases. The CDR3 runs 13 residues. The germline V gene encodes CDR1 MNHNY and CDR2 SVGAGI (reference sequence). As DNA, the CDR3 is TGTGCCAGCTCGCGCAGAGTGAACACTGAAGCTTTCTTT. This translates into CASSRRVNTEAFF.

The V gene is TRBV27, the J gene TRBJ1-2; 7 nucleotides agree with TRBD1. V trimming: 2 bases; J trimming: 1 base; junction bases outside the gene matches: 4. Germline CDR1 is MNHEY and CDR2 is SMNVEV (reference sequence). This CDR3 region has 15 residues. The CDR3 sequence: CASSLQSGGNYGYTF. As DNA, the CDR3 is TGTGCCAGCAGTTTACAGTCAGGGGGTAACTATGGCTACACCTTC.

The genes are TRBV28 and TRBJ1-1; D unclear. The CDR3 totals 14 residues. Trimming pared 6 bases from V and 4 bases from J, leaving 15 bases between. Germline assignment: CDR1 MDHEN and CDR2 SYDVKM. CDR3 in DNA: TGTGCCAGCAGGCAAACTGGGGTCGTCACTGAAGCTTTCTTT. Protein sequence: CASRQTGVVTEAFF.

J is TRBJ2-7 and V is TRBV5-1, with D perhaps given as TRBD1 or TRBD2 (5 bases each). CDR3 length equals 14 residues. The V gene's germline CDR1 is SGHRS and CDR2 YFSETQ. Trimming took 1 base from V and 2 from J, leaving 10 bases between them. The DNA of the CDR3 is TGCGCCAGCAGCTTGTCGGGGCAAACCTACGAGCAGTACTTC. Translating it yields CASSLSGQTYEQYF.

The genes are TRBV5-1 and TRBJ2-2; either TRBD1 or TRBD2 may fit D (5 bases each). The germline gives CDR1 SGHRS, CDR2 YFSETQ. The V end was cut by 5 bases, the J end by 2 bases, with 10 bases between. The length of the CDR3 is 14 residues. In DNA, the CDR3 is TGCGCCAGCAGAGGTGGGGGAAACACCGGGGAGCTGTTTTTT. Translation gives CASRGGGNTGELFF.

The chain has TRBV10-1 and TRBJ2-2; weak D call: TRBD2 (5 bases). Germline V gives CDR1 WNHNN, CDR2 SYGVQD (reference sequence). V lost 3 bases and J 0 bases, leaving 14 bases between the germline ends. There are 17 residues in the CDR3. In DNA, the CDR3 is TGCGCCAGCAGTGATATAGGAGGTCCTTCGAACACCGGGGAGCTGTTTTTT. This translates into CASSDIGGPSNTGELFF.

This clone showed up just once. The gene calls are TRBV10-3 and TRBJ2-7, with TRBD2 matching 7 bases. V lost 3 bases, J lost 2 bases, and 4 bases stayed unmatched. The CDR3 consists of 14 residues. Germline CDR1 reads ENHRY; CDR2 reads SYGVKD. This CDR3 reads CAISDGGTTYEQYF. CDR3 sequence (DNA): TGTGCCATCAGTGACGGGGGGACGACCTACGAGCAGTACTTC.